This section outlines one T cell receptor beta chain sequence together with its context. The antigen it recognizes is unknown. No much larger clone exists at a distance of one base, and base qualities are not known. Libraries were built with the immunoSEQ multiplex PCR assay. To provide template for TCR sequencing, every sample had RNA extracted and reverse transcribed into cDNA. SuperScript III was used for first-strand cDNA synthesis, primed with a 2:1 mix of oligo-dT and random hexamers. A synthetic immune receptor repertoire was used to assess amplification bias, and residual bias was removed computationally. Per the source publication's procedure: Raw reads were preprocessed to remove errors, and CDR3 was defined by IMGT conventions from the conserved cysteine to phenylalanine. Clonality was computed as 1 minus the Shannon entropy, with the entropy normalized by log2 of the number of productive unique TCRs. Whether each scalp clone was CD4 or CD8 was inferred by checking scalp TCRbeta sequences against the CD4 and CD8 repertoires from sorted blood. This immuneACCESS table, as held by TCRdb, lists in-frame sequences with V and J called but not all clones. Of the missing ones, under half trace to an unresolved V gene in checked studies; the others have no known cause. The V and J calls and the clone size are those of that table, but D and trimming were determined from the DNA. Present in this sample are 150,000 to 200,000 clones, less than 65% of which were seen just once. The ten largest account for over 0.9% of the sample.

The sample comes from a study of CD8+ T cells in alopecia areata (dated by TCRdb to about 2018). In terms of the full investigation: The treated patients took part in an open-label pilot trial in which moderate-to-severe alopecia areata was treated with oral tofacitinib at 5 to 10 mg twice daily. Patients stayed on tofacitinib for 6 to 18 months and then had 6 months of follow-up off drug so that delayed response and recurrence could be assessed. The SALT score, which quantifies the percentage of affected scalp surface area, was used to measure disease severity in treated patients. The study used high-throughput TCRbeta sequencing to examine T cell clonal expansion in alopecia areata, in both the C3H/HeJ mouse model and human patients. Human TCRbeta sequencing covered scalp tissue and sorted CD4+ and CD8+ peripheral blood T cells from patchy and totalis/universalis alopecia areata patients and healthy controls. Tofacitinib-treated patients had biopsies at baseline and at 4 and 24 weeks of treatment, with a later scalp biopsy in several patients. Scalp clonality was compared among normal scalp (n=4), patchy alopecia areata scalp (n=8), and alopecia totalis/universalis scalp (n=8). RNA was extracted with the PAXgene miRNA kit for fixed scalp, the miRNeasy kit for PBMCs, and the RNeasy kit for mouse skin. immunoSEQ multiplex PCR using 35 Vbeta forward primers and 13 Jbeta reverse primers was used to amplify TCRbeta CDR3 regions. The paper as a whole reports these results and caveats: During tofacitinib treatment, many expanded lesional clones stuck around in both scalp and blood, and this persistence may partly explain why relapse happens after treatment is stopped. Tofacitinib significantly decreased scalp clonality and the number of expanded CD8+ clones among the top 100 scalp clones. Higher clonality and more expanded CD8+ clones were observed in lesional scalp than in normal scalp, particularly in alopecia totalis/universalis, a finding suggestive of antigenic drive. Scalp TCR repertoire analysis is complicated because resident alphabeta T cells in normal human skin are also sequenced, whereas mouse skin is dominated by gammadelta T cells. Because the treated cohort was small and had only one nonresponder, larger studies are needed to examine links between baseline CD8+ expansion and response. Shared TCR sequences between patients were less evident than in mice, which may be partly attributable to HLA diversity in the patient population.

Sample time point, as interpreted from the label and publication: around 26 weeks on oral tofacitinib. In the paper's terms, the treatment or condition label means: oral pan-JAK inhibitor, 5-10 mg twice daily. From alopecia areata patients, peripheral blood was collected along with lesional scalp punch biopsies. PBMCs were isolated by density centrifugation and stained for CD3, CD4 and CD8, and CD4+ and CD8+ T cells were sorted on a FACSAria. The sample here was CD4+ T cells sorted from blood, taken at week 24, from a patient treated with tofacitinib. This clonotype was obtained from a human donor with alopecia areata.

The CDR3 protein is CASSEVESTEAFF. At the DNA level, the sequence is TGTGCCAGCAGTGAAGTGGAGAGCACTGAAGCTTTCTTT. The V gene is TRBV2 and the J gene is TRBJ1-1, with no confident D gene call. V is pared back by 1 base and J by 4 bases, with 7 bases lying between the germline termini. Taken from the germline V gene, the CDR1 and CDR2 loops are SNHLY and FYNNEI. Including cysteine and phenylalanine, the CDR3 has 13 amino acids. Of all the DNA, just the CDR3 is kept, 39 bases in frame from base 1.